This T cell receptor (beta chain) originates from a study of blood T cell repertoires in COVID-19. Study overall: T cells, B-cell-depleted T cells, or PBMCs provided the cDNA or gDNA that served as material.

In the original analysis: Amplification of reference gene primers provided the estimated nucleated cell counts. The repertoire was sequenced with immunoSEQ multiplex PCR; TCRdb's copy has only in-frame clones and lacks some. The DNA was the basis for D and trimming; V, J and clone size are from that table. The sample comprises 90,000 to 100,000 clones, about four fifths of which are singletons, and about 24% rests with the top ten. V shed 0 bases and J shed 6 bases, with 14 bases lying between them. Germline V lookup: CDR1 MGHRA, CDR2 YSYEKL. The CDR3 runs 16 residues. The chain combines TRBV4-1 with TRBJ2-2; D perhaps matches TRBD2 (6 bases). This sequence originates from a man aged 65-85 years with acute or convalescent COVID-19. Sequencing was performed on peripheral blood. The CDR3 nucleotides are TGCGCCAGCAGCCAAGAACCCGGGAGAGGGGCCGGGGAGCTGTTTTTT. Amino acids: CASSQEPGRGAGELFF.